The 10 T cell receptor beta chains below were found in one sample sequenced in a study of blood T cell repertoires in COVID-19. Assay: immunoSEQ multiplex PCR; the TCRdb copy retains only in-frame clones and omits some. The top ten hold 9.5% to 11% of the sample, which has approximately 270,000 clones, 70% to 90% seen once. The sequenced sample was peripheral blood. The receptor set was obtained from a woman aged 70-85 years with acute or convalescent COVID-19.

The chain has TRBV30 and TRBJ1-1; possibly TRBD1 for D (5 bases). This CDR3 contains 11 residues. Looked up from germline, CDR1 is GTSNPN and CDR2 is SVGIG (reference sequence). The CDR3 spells CSLNQGAEAFF. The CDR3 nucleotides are TGTTCCCTCAACCAGGGCGCTGAAGCTTTCTTT.

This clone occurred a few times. This chain's CDR3 is CASSPGDRYGYTF. As DNA, the CDR3 is TGTGCCAGCTCACCAGGGGACAGGTACGGCTACACCTTC. V usage is TRBV18 and J usage is TRBJ1-2; 8 bases align to TRBD1. The germline V gene encodes CDR1 KGHSH and CDR2 LQKENI. The CDR3 length is 13 residues. The V and J ends lost 2 bases and 8 bases, in that order; junction bases with no gene match: 4.

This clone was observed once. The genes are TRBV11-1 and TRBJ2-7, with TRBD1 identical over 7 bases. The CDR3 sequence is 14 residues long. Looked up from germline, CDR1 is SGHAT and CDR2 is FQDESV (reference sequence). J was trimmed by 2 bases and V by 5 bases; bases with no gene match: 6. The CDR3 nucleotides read TGTGCCAGCAGCGGTCAGACAGGGACCTACGAGCAGTACTTC. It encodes CASSGQTGTYEQYF.

The CDR3: CASRLVTVLGTDTQYF. As DNA, the CDR3 is TGTGCCAGCAGACTAGTTACGGTTCTCGGGACAGATACGCAGTATTTT. The rearrangement joins TRBV5-6 to TRBJ2-3; tentatively, D is TRBD2 (5 bases). The germline gives CDR1 SGHDT, CDR2 YYEEEE. V lost 5 bases to trimming and J lost 3 bases, with 19 bases between them. CDR3 length: 16 residues.

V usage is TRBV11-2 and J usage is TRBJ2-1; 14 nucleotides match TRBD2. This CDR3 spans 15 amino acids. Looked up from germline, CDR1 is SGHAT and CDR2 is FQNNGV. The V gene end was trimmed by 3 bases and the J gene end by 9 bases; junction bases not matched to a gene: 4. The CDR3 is CASSFGTSGGTEQFF. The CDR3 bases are TGTGCCAGCAGCTTCGGGACTAGCGGGGGAACTGAGCAGTTCTTC.

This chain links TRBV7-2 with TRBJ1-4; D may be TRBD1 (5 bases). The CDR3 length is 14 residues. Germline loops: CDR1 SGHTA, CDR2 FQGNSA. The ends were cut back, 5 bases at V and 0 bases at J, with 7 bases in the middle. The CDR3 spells CASSGQPTNEKLFF. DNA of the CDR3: TGTGCCAGCAGCGGACAACCAACTAATGAAAAACTGTTTTTT.

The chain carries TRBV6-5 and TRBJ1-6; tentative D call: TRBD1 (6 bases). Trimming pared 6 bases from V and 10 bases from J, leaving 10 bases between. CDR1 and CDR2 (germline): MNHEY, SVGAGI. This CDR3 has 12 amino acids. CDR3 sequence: CASRQGGSPLHF. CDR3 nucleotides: TGTGCCAGCAGACAGGGCGGGTCACCCCTCCACTTT.

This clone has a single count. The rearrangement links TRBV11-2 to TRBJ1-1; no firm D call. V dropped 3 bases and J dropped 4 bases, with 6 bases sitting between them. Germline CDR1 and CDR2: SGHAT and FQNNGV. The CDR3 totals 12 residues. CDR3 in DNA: TGTGCCAGCAGCTTCGAGTCCACTGAAGCTTTCTTT. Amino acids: CASSFESTEAFF. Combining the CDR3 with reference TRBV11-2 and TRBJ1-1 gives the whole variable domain EAGVAQSPRYKIIEKRQSVAFWCNPISGHATLYWYQQILGQGPKLLIQFQNNGVVDDSQLPKDRFSAERLKGVDSTLKIQPAKLEDSAVYLCASSFESTEAFFGQGTRLTVV.

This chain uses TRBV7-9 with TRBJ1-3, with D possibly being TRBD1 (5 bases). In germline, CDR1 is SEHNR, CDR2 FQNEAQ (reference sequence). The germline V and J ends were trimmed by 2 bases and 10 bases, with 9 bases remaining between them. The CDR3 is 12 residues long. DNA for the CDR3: TGTGCCAGCAGCTTAACGGGGGAAACCATATATTTT. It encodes CASSLTGETIYF.

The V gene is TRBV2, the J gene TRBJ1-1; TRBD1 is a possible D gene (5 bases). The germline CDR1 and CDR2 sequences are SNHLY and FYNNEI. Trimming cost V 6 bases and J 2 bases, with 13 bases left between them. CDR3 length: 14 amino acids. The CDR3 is CASRGEGLNTEAFF. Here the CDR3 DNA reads TGTGCCAGCAGAGGGGAGGGGTTAAACACTGAAGCTTTCTTT. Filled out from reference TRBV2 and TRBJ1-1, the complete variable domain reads EPEVTQTPSHQVTQMGQEVILRCVPISNHLYFYWYRQILGQKVEFLVSFYNNEISEKSEIFDDQFSVERPDGSNFTLKIRSTKLEDSAMYFCASRGEGLNTEAFFGQGTRLTVV.